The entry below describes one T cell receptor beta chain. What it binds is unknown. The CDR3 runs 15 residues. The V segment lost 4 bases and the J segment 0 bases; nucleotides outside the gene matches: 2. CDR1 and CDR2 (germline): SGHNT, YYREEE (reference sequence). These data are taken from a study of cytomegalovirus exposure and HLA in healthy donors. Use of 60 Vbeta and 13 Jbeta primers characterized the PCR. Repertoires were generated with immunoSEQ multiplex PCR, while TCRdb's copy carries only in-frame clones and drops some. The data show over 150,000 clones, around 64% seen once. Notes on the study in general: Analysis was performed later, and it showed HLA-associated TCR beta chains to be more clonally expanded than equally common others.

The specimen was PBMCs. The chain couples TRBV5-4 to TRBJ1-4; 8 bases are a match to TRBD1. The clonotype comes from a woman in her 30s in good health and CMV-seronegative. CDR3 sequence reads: CASSKDRATNEKLFF. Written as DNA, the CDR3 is TGTGCCAGCAGCAAGGACAGGGCAACTAATGAAAAACTGTTTTTT.